This T cell receptor (delta chain) was obtained from a study of gamma-delta T cells after stem cell transplantation. Germline trimming cut 0 bases from V and 4 bases from J; bases unmatched to any gene: 33. Germline loops: CDR1 GEAIGNYY, CDR2 EKD. This CDR3 region has 24 residues. TCRdb redid clone calling on the RT-PCR reads using CATT. The sample includes more than 750 delta-chain clones, about 19% of them seen just once. This clone was counted between two and nine times. The genes are TRDV2 and TRDJ1; TRDD3 matches at 8 bases. The sequence was obtained from a human donor. It is not recorded whose cells these are; they may come from a transplant donor. The sample taken for sequencing was gamma-delta T cells. The CDR3 sequence is CACDTEFVGNLGDTHPPTDDKLIF. DNA for the CDR3: TGTGCCTGTGACACCGAATTTGTCGGTAATCTGGGGGACACCCACCCCCCGACGGACGATAAACTCATCTTT.